Each of the 25 T cell receptor beta chains below was sequenced from the same sample in a study of blood T cell repertoires in COVID-19. Here immunoSEQ multiplex PCR was the method, and the copy in TCRdb shows in-frame clones only, minus some. The table includes 250,000 to 300,000 clones, more than 75% detected once. The sequenced sample was PBMCs or T cells enriched from blood (not recorded which). The receptors stem from an older woman in a cohort exposed to, infected with or recovered from COVID-19 (not recorded which).

The chain has TRBV19 and TRBJ1-1; no clear D gene. CDR3 length: 14 amino acids. Germline assignment: CDR1 LNHDA and CDR2 SQIVND (reference sequence). Trimming took 7 bases from V and 3 from J, leaving 15 bases between them. CDR3: CASTRGMVDTEAFF. CDR3 bases: TGTGCCAGTACCCGAGGTATGGTGGACACTGAAGCTTTCTTT. The entire variable domain, with the rest obtained from reference TRBV19 and TRBJ1-1, is as follows: DGGITQSPKYLFRKEGQNVTLSCEQNLNHDAMYWYRQDPGQGLRLIYYSQIVNDFQKGDIAEGYSVSREKKESFPLTVTSAQKNPTAFYLCASTRGMVDTEAFFGQGTRLTVV.

V usage is TRBV4-2 and J usage is TRBJ2-7, with 13 nucleotides matching TRBD2. Germline lookup yields CDR1 LGHNA and CDR2 YNFKEQ. Losses at the gene ends were 1 base for V and 6 bases for J; bases not matched to a gene: 0. This CDR3 is built from 14 residues. CDR3 nucleotides: TGTGCCAGCAGCCAAGGGACTAGCGGGAGCGAGCAGTACTTC. Amino acids: CASSQGTSGSEQYF.

The chain combines TRBV19 with TRBJ2-2, with 7 bases aligning to TRBD2. Germline V lookup: CDR1 LNHDA, CDR2 SQIVND (reference sequence). Trimming at V came to 6 bases and at J to 4 bases, leaving 5 bases not matched to a gene. This CDR3 contains 14 residues. The CDR3 protein is CASSGGRVTGELFF. CDR3 sequence (DNA): TGTGCCAGTAGCGGAGGGAGGGTCACCGGGGAGCTGTTTTTT.

The chain uses TRBV11-3 and TRBJ2-3; D possibly corresponds to TRBD2 (6 bases). Trimming left V 5 bases short and J 8 bases short, with 14 bases between. CDR1 and CDR2 from the germline V gene are SGHNT and YENEEA. The CDR3 consists of 13 residues. CDR3 sequence (DNA): TGTGCCAGCAGCACGGGGACTCACGGTACGCAGTATTTT. Residues: CASSTGTHGTQYF. The complete variable domain, with remaining parts taken from reference TRBV11-3 and TRBJ2-3, reads EAGVVQSPRYKIIEKKQPVAFWCNPISGHNTLYWYLQNLGQGPELLIRYENEEAVDDSQLPKDRFSAERLKGVDSTLKIQPAELGDSAVYLCASSTGTHGTQYFGPGTRLTVL.

The count of this clone is one. This chain links TRBV12-3 or TRBV12-4 with TRBJ2-2, with a possible D match to TRBD1 (5 bases). V was trimmed by 6 bases and J by 5 bases, leaving 10 bases between them. This CDR3 has 13 amino acids. The CDR3 bases are TGTGCCAGCAGGTGGACACCTACCGGGGAGCTGTTTTTT. Translated: CASRWTPTGELFF.

The chain combines TRBV27 with TRBJ2-2, with 8 bases that match TRBD1. The CDR3 contains 16 residues. The germline V gene encodes CDR1 MNHEY and CDR2 SMNVEV (reference sequence). Germline trimming cut 3 bases from V and 5 bases from J; bases unmatched to any gene: 8. In DNA, the CDR3 is TGTGCCAGCAGTTTCTCGACAGGGGAGTATACCGGGGAGCTGTTTTTT. Translation: CASSFSTGEYTGELFF.

J is TRBJ2-5 and V is TRBV30; 8 bases match TRBD2. This CDR3 is 19 amino acids long. After removal of 0 bases from V and 4 bases from J, the junction contained 19 bases not matched to a gene. Germline assignment: CDR1 GTSNPN and CDR2 SVGIG (reference sequence). The CDR3 reads CAWSVHNRLGLAGRETQYF. The CDR3 DNA is TGTGCCTGGAGTGTACATAATCGTTTGGGTCTAGCGGGTCGAGAGACCCAGTACTTC.

The chain joins TRBV30 to TRBJ1-2, with 8 bases lining up with TRBD1. Germline lookup yields CDR1 GTSNPN and CDR2 SVGIG (reference sequence). The CDR3 extends over 15 amino acids. The ends lost 4 bases at V and 4 bases at J; junction bases unmatched: 11. CDR3 in DNA: TGTGCCTGGATTGGCAGGGGGCGCGGTGCCTATGGCTACACCTTC. Encoded protein: CAWIGRGRGAYGYTF.

The V call is TRBV7-9, the J call TRBJ2-2; TRBD1 is a possible D gene (5 bases). V dropped 6 bases and J dropped 1 base, with 9 bases sitting between them. The CDR3 has 14 amino acids. Germline CDR1 and CDR2: SEHNR and FQNEAQ (reference sequence). The CDR3 DNA reads TGTGCCAGCAGGTCCGACAGGAACACCGGGGAGCTGTTTTTT. It yields the protein CASRSDRNTGELFF.

The chain carries TRBV6-5 and TRBJ2-1; the match to TRBD2 covers 10 bases. Germline V gene lookup returns CDR1 MNHEY and CDR2 SVGAGI. There are 12 residues in the CDR3. The CDR3 spells CGLSGRDNEQFF. The CDR3 DNA reads as TGTGGGCTGAGCGGGAGGGACAATGAGCAGTTCTTC.

The chain carries TRBV9 and TRBJ2-3; 11 nucleotides align to TRBD1. The CDR3 spans 18 residues. The germline V gene encodes CDR1 SGDLS and CDR2 YYNGEE. The junction had 9 bases not matched to a gene; V was cut back by 0 bases and J by 3 bases. Here the CDR3 reads CASSVALLDRGLTDTQYF. The CDR3 region has the DNA TGTGCCAGCAGCGTAGCTCTTCTGGACAGGGGGCTGACAGATACGCAGTATTTT.

The V gene is TRBV27, the J gene TRBJ2-3; a possible D gene is TRBD2 (5 bases). The ends were cut back, 5 bases at V and 2 bases at J, with 14 bases in the middle. Germline CDR1 and CDR2: MNHEY and SMNVEV (reference sequence). The CDR3 has 15 residues. In nucleotides, the CDR3 is TGTGCCAGCAGTCAAGCGGCCCTCCCCACAGATACGCAGTATTTT. Protein product: CASSQAALPTDTQYF.

The chain uses TRBV7-8 and TRBJ1-3; 8 bases are a match to TRBD1. The CDR3 is 18 amino acids. J gave up 4 bases and V 5 bases, and 16 bases lay outside the gene matches. Germline-derived CDR1 and CDR2 are SGHVS and FQNEAQ. The CDR3 protein is CASSLDGNRQGWGNTIYF. The DNA for the CDR3 is TGTGCCAGCAGCCTGGATGGGAACCGACAGGGGTGGGGAAACACCATATATTTT. Variable domain in full (rest from reference TRBV7-8 and TRBJ1-3): GAGVSQSPRYKVAKRGQDVALRCDPISGHVSLFWYQQALGQGPEFLTYFQNEAQLDKSGLPSDRFFAERPEGSVSTLKIQRTQQEDSAVYLCASSLDGNRQGWGNTIYFGEGSWLTVV.

This chain joins TRBV10-2 and TRBJ2-2; possible D gene TRBD1, 6 bases. The CDR3 loop spans 14 amino acids. V gave up 8 bases and J gave up 4 bases, with 14 bases separating them. Germline V gives CDR1 WSHSY, CDR2 SAAADI. This CDR3 is CASHITGSTGELFF. The CDR3 coding sequence is TGCGCCAGCCATATTACAGGGAGCACCGGGGAGCTGTTTTTT.

The J gene is TRBJ2-2, the V gene TRBV6-5; D uncertain. Trimming removed 5 bases at V and 6 bases at J, with 10 bases between. Germline lookup yields CDR1 MNHEY and CDR2 SVGAGI. The CDR3 loop spans 13 amino acids. As DNA, the CDR3 is TGTGCCAGCAGTCTCTACTCATCCGGGGAGCTGTTTTTT. This translates into CASSLYSSGELFF.

The chain links TRBV9 to TRBJ2-1, with TRBD2 as a possible D gene (6 bases). Germline V gene sequence: CDR1 SGDLS, CDR2 YYNGEE. V was trimmed by 0 bases and J by 3 bases, leaving 7 bases between them. There are 14 residues in the CDR3. The CDR3 sequence is CASSVAGDYNEQFF. CDR3 nucleotide sequence: TGTGCCAGCAGCGTAGCGGGGGACTACAATGAGCAGTTCTTC.

This chain links TRBV21-1 with TRBJ2-3; the table's D call, TRBD1, has no DNA check behind it. TRBV21-1 represents a pseudogene. The CDR3 has 20 residues. The CDR3 coding sequence is TGTGCCAGCAGCAAAGATGACAGCAACCTAGGGACAGGGGGCGCCGGTCCTTGGTATTTT. Its translation is CASSKDDSNLGTGGAGPWYF.

V is TRBV5-5 and J is TRBJ1-5; 9 nucleotides match TRBD1. The CDR3 covers 16 residues. The V gene end was trimmed by 4 bases and the J gene end by 4 bases; junction bases not matched to a gene: 9. Per the germline V gene, CDR1 is SGHKS and CDR2 is YYEKEE (reference sequence). DNA of the CDR3: TGTGCCAGCAGCAATCAGGGACAGGGAAGGAATCAGCCCCAGCATTTT. Encoded protein: CASSNQGQGRNQPQHF.

There are a few counts of this clone. The sample carries other DNA sequences with the same CDR3. The chain has TRBV7-3 and TRBJ2-1, with TRBD1 matching over 9 bases. CDR1 and CDR2 from the germline V gene are SGHTA and FQGTGA. J gave up 5 bases and V 2 bases, and 1 base lay outside the gene matches. The CDR3 is made up of 14 amino acids. In DNA form, the CDR3 reads TGTGCCAGCAGCTTAGGACAGGGGCACAATGAGCAGTTCTTC. Protein: CASSLGQGHNEQFF.

The V and J genes are TRBV7-9 and TRBJ1-3, with no clear D. This CDR3 region has 13 residues. Germline V gene data show CDR1 as SEHNR and CDR2 as FQNEAQ (reference sequence). V dropped 8 bases and J dropped 2 bases, with 10 bases sitting between them. CDR3 DNA: TGTGCCAGCCTGCGTACGCCTGGAAACACCATATATTTT. Its translation is CASLRTPGNTIYF.

The chain couples TRBV7-2 to TRBJ1-1; 9 bases align to TRBD1. Germline CDR1 reads SGHTA; CDR2 reads FQGNSA. After removal of 5 bases from V and 5 bases from J, the junction contained 9 bases not matched to a gene. The CDR3 is 15 amino acids. CDR3 sequence reads: CASSQGQGRRTEAFF. The CDR3 region has the DNA TGTGCCAGCAGCCAGGGACAGGGAAGAAGGACTGAAGCTTTCTTT.

The chain couples TRBV4-1 to TRBJ2-5; 7 positions match TRBD1. Trimming cost V 3 bases and J 5 bases; bases outside gene matches: 12. The CDR3 is 16 amino acids. The germline CDR1 and CDR2 sequences are MGHRA and YSYEKL. The DNA of the CDR3 is TGCGCCAGCAGCCATATAGGCCGGACAGGATCGGAGACCCAGTACTTC. It yields the protein CASSHIGRTGSETQYF.

The chain joins TRBV7-6 to TRBJ2-5; 8 bases line up with TRBD2. Germline V gene lookup returns CDR1 SGHVS and CDR2 FNYEAQ. The CDR3 has 16 residues. V was clipped by 1 base and J by 9 bases; unmatched bases: 13. CDR3 amino acids: CASSLGLRTSFPAQYF. The CDR3 bases are TGTGCCAGCAGCTTAGGTCTGCGGACTAGCTTTCCGGCCCAGTACTTC.

The chain uses TRBV15 and TRBJ2-3, with TRBD2 matching 7 bases. V gave up 0 bases and J gave up 6 bases; unmatched junction bases: 6. There are 15 residues in the CDR3. The V gene's germline CDR1 is LNHNV and CDR2 YYDKDF (reference sequence). The CDR3, as DNA: TGTGCCACCAGCAGAGATCAGCGGGAAAGGGATACGCAGTATTTT. Protein: CATSRDQRERDTQYF.

This rearrangement joins TRBV24-1 to TRBJ2-5; 10 bases are shared with TRBD2. Trimming took 6 bases from V and 3 from J; bases not matched to a gene: 6. The germline V gene has CDR1 KGHDR and CDR2 SFDVKD. This CDR3 has 15 residues. The chain's CDR3 is CATSSPGLAKETQYF. The CDR3, as DNA: TGTGCCACCAGTTCTCCGGGACTAGCGAAAGAGACCCAGTACTTC.